This is a list of T cell receptor beta chains from one sample in a study of shared clonotypes between healthy human individuals. Only in-frame clones appear in the TCRdb table, and some are missing; sequencing was by immunoSEQ multiplex PCR. Counted here are around 500,000 clones, about 85% occurring once; the ten biggest clones make up over 10%. Sample: PBMCs. These receptor sequences come from a woman in her thirties or forties in good health. Some clones in this sample may be carry-over from other donors' samples. Both conserved end residues are part of each CDR3. The order of the fields is V gene, clone size, D gene, J gene, CDR3 length, CDR3 DNA, CDR3 protein. The D gene is left open where the match is weak. Not all rows give a size; the values are once, few, many and, for expanded clones, a class.

TRBV28	.	TRBD2	TRBJ2-3	15	TGTGCCAGCAGTTCGACTAGCGGGAGTCCGTATACGCAGTATTTT	CASSSTSGSPYTQYF
TRBV28	.	.	TRBJ2-3	17	TGTGCCAGCAGTTTATTTGGAGCGGCCTCAAAGGGAGATACGCAGTATTTT	CASSLFGAASKGDTQYF
TRBV4-1	few	TRBD2	TRBJ2-1	18	TGCGCCAGCAGCCGGCTTGGGACTAGGGGAAACTCCTACAATGAGCAGTTCTTC	CASSRLGTRGNSYNEQFF
TRBV19	.	.	TRBJ2-7	14	TGTGCCAGTAGTATTCTCGGTGGTGTGAACGAGCAGTACTTC	CASSILGGVNEQYF
TRBV30	.	.	TRBJ1-4	13	TGTGCCTGGAGTAGGCAGGGGAGCGAAAAACTGTTTTTT	CAWSRQGSEKLFF
TRBV28	once	.	TRBJ2-1	15	TGTGCCAGCAGTTTTCTGGGGCGAGGGTACAGTGAGCAGTTCTTC	CASSFLGRGYSEQFF
TRBV6-4	few	.	TRBJ2-2	16	TGTGCCAGCAGTGACAAAGCTAGAGCGAACACCGGGGAGCTGTTTTTT	CASSDKARANTGELFF
TRBV7-2	.	.	TRBJ1-1	14	TGTGCCAGCAGACCCGACAGTTTTAACACTGAAGCTTTCTTT	CASRPDSFNTEAFF
TRBV4-2	.	.	TRBJ2-7	13	TGTGCCAGCAGCCAAGTACAGGTGGACGAGCAGTACTTC	CASSQVQVDEQYF
TRBV7-6	.	.	TRBJ2-7	14	TGTGCCAGCAGCTTAGATGCAGGCTCCTACGAGCAGTACTTC	CASSLDAGSYEQYF
TRBV5-4	.	.	TRBJ2-7	14	TGTGCCAGCAGCTCGACTAGTGGCTCCTACGAGCAGTACTTC	CASSSTSGSYEQYF
TRBV9	.	TRBD2	TRBJ2-7	13	TGTGCCAGCAGCGCTAGCGGTCGATACGAGCAGTACTTC	CASSASGRYEQYF
TRBV29-1	.	.	TRBJ2-3	16	TGCAGCGTTGTCGGGGGACTCGACGGTGGGACAGATACGCAGTATTTT	CSVVGGLDGGTDTQYF
TRBV28	.	.	TRBJ2-7	14	TGTGCCAGCAGGGGCGATTTAGGGCCCTACGAGCAGTACTTC	CASRGDLGPYEQYF
TRBV28	.	.	TRBJ1-4	11	TGTGCCAGCAGTTTGACCCGACAACTGTTTTTT	CASSLTRQLFF
TRBV5-5	.	TRBD1	TRBJ1-2	12	TGTGCCAGCAGCTCCTCCGGGACAGGGTATTCCTTC	CASSSSGTGYSF
TRBV4-1	few	.	TRBJ2-5	14	TGCGCCAGCAGCCAAGGGGAGGTCAAAGAGACCCAGTACTTC	CASSQGEVKETQYF
TRBV19	.	.	TRBJ2-2	14	TGTGCCAGTACTAAGAGAAGGGGACACGGGGAGCTGTTTTTT	CASTKRRGHGELFF
TRBV5-5	.	.	TRBJ1-1	13	TGTGCCAGCAGCCCACAATCCAACACTGAAGCTTTCTTT	CASSPQSNTEAFF
TRBV9	.	TRBD1	TRBJ1-5	14	TGTGCCAGCAGCGGGGGACAGGGGGGAGAGCCCCAGCATTTT	CASSGGQGGEPQHF
TRBV4-3	once	TRBD2	TRBJ2-7	16	TGCGCCAGCAGCCAGACCGGGACTAGAAATACCTACGAGCAGTACTTC	CASSQTGTRNTYEQYF
TRBV11-2	.	TRBD2	TRBJ2-2	16	TGTGCCAGCAGCTTACTAGCGGGAGAGGCCACCGGGGAGCTGTTTTTT	CASSLLAGEATGELFF
TRBV6-6	once	.	TRBJ2-1	15	TGTGCCAGCAGCCGTCGACAGGCCCCCGACAATGAGCAGTTCTTC	CASSRRQAPDNEQFF
TRBV15	.	.	TRBJ1-1	15	TGTGCCACCAGCAGAGAGCCGAGGGTGAGGTCTGAAGCTTTCTTT	CATSREPRVRSEAFF
TRBV28	.	.	TRBJ1-5	11	TGTGCCAGCATGGGGAATCAGCCCCAGCATTTT	CASMGNQPQHF
TRBV7-9	.	TRBD2	TRBJ2-1	17	TGTGCCAGCAGCTCCCCGAGTGGACTAGCGGGAGTTCGAGAGCAGTTCTTC	CASSSPSGLAGVREQFF
TRBV30	many	.	TRBJ2-6	18	TGTGCCTGGAGTGTAGACCAGGGTTCATACTCTGGGGCCAACGTCCTGACTTTC	CAWSVDQGSYSGANVLTF
TRBV11-2	few	.	TRBJ2-1	13	TGTGCCAGCGGGCTAGCGCGCAACAATGAGCAGTTCTTC	CASGLARNNEQFF
TRBV7-2	once	.	TRBJ1-4	15	TGTGCCAGCAGCCCCAAACAGGGAGTGGGTGAAAAACTGTTTTTT	CASSPKQGVGEKLFF
TRBV9	.	.	TRBJ2-3	15	TGTGCCAGCAGCGTAGGGGGGACCCTCACAGATACGCAGTATTTT	CASSVGGTLTDTQYF
TRBV28	.	TRBD2	TRBJ2-7	14	TGTGCCAGCAGACTACCGGGACTAGTGGGCGAGCAGTACTTC	CASRLPGLVGEQYF
TRBV4-3	.	TRBD2	TRBJ2-3	16	TGCGCCAGCAGCCGCTGGGAGGGACCTACCACAGATACGCAGTATTTT	CASSRWEGPTTDTQYF
TRBV9	.	.	TRBJ1-1	14	TGTGCCAGCAGCGTAGAACCGAGTAACACTGAAGCTTTCTTT	CASSVEPSNTEAFF
TRBV19	.	TRBD1	TRBJ1-5	16	TGTGCCAGTAGTATAGGGGCAGCACAGGGGAGTCAGCCCCAGCATTTT	CASSIGAAQGSQPQHF
TRBV18	.	.	TRBJ2-3	15	TGTGCCAGCTCACCAATTGTGGGCAGCACAGATACGCAGTATTTT	CASSPIVGSTDTQYF
TRBV5-4	.	TRBD2	TRBJ2-5	15	TGTGCCACCGCCTCCCTAGCGGGCCTACAAGAGACCCAGTACTTC	CATASLAGLQETQYF
TRBV29-1	.	TRBD1	TRBJ2-5	14	TGCAGCGTTGGAATCACAGGGGGTGGAGAGACCCAGTACTTC	CSVGITGGGETQYF
TRBV6-1	.	TRBD1	TRBJ1-4	14	TGTGCCATCTCAGGACAGGGGCGTTACGAAAAACTGTTTTTT	CAISGQGRYEKLFF
TRBV19	.	TRBD1	TRBJ1-2	17	TGTGCCAGTAGTATAGATCTGGCTCGGACAGGGGGGAATGGCTACACCTTC	CASSIDLARTGGNGYTF
TRBV27	.	.	TRBJ2-1	16	TGTGCCAGCAGTGGACTCAGGGCCGGCTCCTACAATGAGCAGTTCTTC	CASSGLRAGSYNEQFF
TRBV4-1	.	.	TRBJ1-1	17	TGCGCCAGCAGCCGAAGGTTGGGGTCGGGAATGAACACTGAAGCTTTCTTT	CASSRRLGSGMNTEAFF
TRBV11-3	.	.	TRBJ2-1	16	TGTGCCAGCAGGACCAGACAGGAGTGCTCCTACAGTGAGCAGTTCTTC	CASRTRQECSYSEQFF
TRBV5-8	few	TRBD1	TRBJ1-1	14	TGTGCCAGCAGCTTGCGGGACAGGGCTTCTGAAGCTTTCTTT	CASSLRDRASEAFF
TRBV18	.	.	TRBJ2-1	14	TGTGCCAGCTCACCAACATCTAGCCGTCATGAGCAGTTCTTC	CASSPTSSRHEQFF
TRBV2	.	TRBD2	TRBJ2-5	16	TGTGCCAGCAGTGCCTCTAGCGGGAGGGCCGGAGAGACCCAGTACTTC	CASSASSGRAGETQYF
TRBV28	.	.	TRBJ2-7	16	TGTGCCAGCAGGGCCTCCGGGACACAGGTTGGTTACGAGCAGTACTTC	CASRASGTQVGYEQYF
TRBV5-5	.	.	TRBJ1-2	14	TGTGCCAGCAGGGCGGCCTTCAACTACTATGGCTACACCTTC	CASRAAFNYYGYTF
TRBV11-2	.	.	TRBJ2-1	15	TGTGCCAGCAGCTTAGGCCCCTCCATTGCGGGGGAGCAGTTCTTC	CASSLGPSIAGEQFF
TRBV7-2	.	TRBD1	TRBJ2-7	11	TGTGCCAGCACCCAGGGGGTGGAGCAGTACTTC	CASTQGVEQYF
TRBV18	.	TRBD1	TRBJ1-2	14	TGTGCCAGCGTACACAGGGGAGAGGGATATGGCTACACCTTC	CASVHRGEGYGYTF
TRBV19	few	.	TRBJ1-4	13	TGTGCCAGTAGTAGCCTTCGGACTGAAAAACTGTTTTTT	CASSSLRTEKLFF
TRBV5-1	.	.	TRBJ2-7	15	TGCGCCAGCAGCGTAGAACGGGTGCGAGGATACGAGCAGTACTTC	CASSVERVRGYEQYF
TRBV27	.	TRBD2	TRBJ2-1	13	TGTGCCAGCAGCCCGGCCGTTAGCGGGAAGGAGTTCTTC	CASSPAVSGKEFF
TRBV15	.	.	TRBJ1-2	14	TGTGCCACCAGCAGAGATCGGGGATCCTATGGCTACACCTTC	CATSRDRGSYGYTF
TRBV5-1	.	TRBD2	TRBJ2-4	16	TGCGCCAGCAGCGCCTTAGCGGGAGTCACCAAAAACATTCAGTACTTC	CASSALAGVTKNIQYF